The sequence of this T cell receptor beta chain was determined in a study of T cells after yellow fever vaccination. For the study at large: When fractions had low cell numbers, they were prepared with SMART-Seq v4 Ultra Low Input. Points from the study as a whole: Clones that expanded after primary vaccination mostly reappeared after the booster (96% CD4, 80% to 90% CD8).

The TCR cDNA carried a universal primer site and UMIs from 5'RACE template switching. TCRdb re-analysed the 5' RACE reads in MiXCR, keeping a single row per CDR3 protein. The sample comprises about 330,000 distinct CDR3 sequences, about 8.3% of which are singletons, and approximately 15% rests with the top ten. In regard to this clonotype: Antigen: not known.

The clonotype originates from a man between 18 and 35 years old who received the YFV17D yellow fever vaccine. Here the sequenced sample was PBMCs, taken more than 35 days after the first yellow fever vaccination.

The CDR3 bases are TGTGCCAGCAGAAATGGCAACCTAGCCAAAAACATTCAGTACTTC. It encodes CASRNGNLAKNIQYF. The chain combines TRBV3-1 with TRBJ2-4; no definite D call. This CDR3 spans 15 amino acids. Trimming took 6 bases from V and 0 from J, leaving 12 bases between them. The germline V gene has CDR1 LGHDT and CDR2 YNNKEL (reference sequence).